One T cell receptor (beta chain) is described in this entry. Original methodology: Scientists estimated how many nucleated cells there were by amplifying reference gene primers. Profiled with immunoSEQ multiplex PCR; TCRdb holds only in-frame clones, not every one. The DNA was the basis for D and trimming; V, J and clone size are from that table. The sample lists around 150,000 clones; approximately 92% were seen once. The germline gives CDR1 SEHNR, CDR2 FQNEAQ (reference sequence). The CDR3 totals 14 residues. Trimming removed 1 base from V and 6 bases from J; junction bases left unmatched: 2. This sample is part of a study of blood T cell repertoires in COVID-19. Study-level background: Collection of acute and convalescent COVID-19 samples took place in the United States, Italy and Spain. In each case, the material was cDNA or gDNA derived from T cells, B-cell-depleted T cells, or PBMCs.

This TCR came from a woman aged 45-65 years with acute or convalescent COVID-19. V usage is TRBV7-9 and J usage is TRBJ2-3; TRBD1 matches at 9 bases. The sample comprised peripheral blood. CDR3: CASSLGTGEDTQYF. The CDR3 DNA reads TGTGCCAGCAGCTTAGGGACAGGGGAGGATACGCAGTATTTT.